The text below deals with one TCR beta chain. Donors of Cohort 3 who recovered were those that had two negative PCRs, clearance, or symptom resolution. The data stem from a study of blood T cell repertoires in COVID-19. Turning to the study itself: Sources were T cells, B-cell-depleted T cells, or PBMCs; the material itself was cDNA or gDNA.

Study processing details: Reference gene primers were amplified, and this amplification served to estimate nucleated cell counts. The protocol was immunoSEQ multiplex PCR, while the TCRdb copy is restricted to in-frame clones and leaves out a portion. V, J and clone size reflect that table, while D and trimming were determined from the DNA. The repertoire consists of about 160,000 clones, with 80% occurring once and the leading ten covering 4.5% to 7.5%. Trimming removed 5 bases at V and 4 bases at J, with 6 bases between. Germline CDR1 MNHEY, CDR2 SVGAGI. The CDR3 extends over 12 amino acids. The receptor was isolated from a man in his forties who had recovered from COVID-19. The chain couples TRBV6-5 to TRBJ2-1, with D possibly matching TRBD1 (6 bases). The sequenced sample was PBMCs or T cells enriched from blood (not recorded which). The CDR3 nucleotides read TGTGCCAGCAGTCAGGGGTACAATGAGCAGTTCTTC. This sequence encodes CASSQGYNEQFF.